This T cell receptor (beta chain) is drawn from a study of control samples from healthy donors and cancer patients. Generated by immunoSEQ multiplex PCR, the TCRdb table keeps only in-frame clones and is missing some. The data hold about 86,000 clones, with more than 80% observed a single time. The sequence was obtained from a woman younger than 45 in good health. Material: blood.

CDR3 nucleotides: TGTGCCAGCAGCCAAAGGGGCAGGCTAACTGAAAAACTGTTTTTT. It specifies CASSQRGRLTEKLFF. This chain links TRBV3-1 (or the pseudogene TRBV3-2) with TRBJ1-4; tentative D call: TRBD1 (5 bases). Germline assignment: CDR1 LGHDT and CDR2 YNNKEL (reference sequence). The CDR3 sequence is 15 residues long. Trimming shortened V by 2 bases and J by 7 bases, and 14 bases separated the two germline ends.